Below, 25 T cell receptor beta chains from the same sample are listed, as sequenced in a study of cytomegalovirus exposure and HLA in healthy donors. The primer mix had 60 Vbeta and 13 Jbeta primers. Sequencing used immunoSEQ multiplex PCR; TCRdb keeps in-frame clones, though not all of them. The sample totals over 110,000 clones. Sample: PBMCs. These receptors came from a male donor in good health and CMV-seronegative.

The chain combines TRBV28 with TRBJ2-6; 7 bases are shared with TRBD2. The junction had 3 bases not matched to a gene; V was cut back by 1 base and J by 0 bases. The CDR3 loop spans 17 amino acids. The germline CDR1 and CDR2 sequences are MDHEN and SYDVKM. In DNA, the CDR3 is TGTGCCAGCAGTTTATCAGCGGGGTTCTCTGGGGCCAACGTCCTGACTTTC. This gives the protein CASSLSAGFSGANVLTF.

The CDR3 DNA follows: TGTGCCACCAGCAGAGTGGTAGGGAGATCGGGCACTGAAGCTTTCTTT. It yields the protein CATSRVVGRSGTEAFF. This chain links TRBV15 with TRBJ1-1; D ambiguous. This CDR3 region has 16 residues. Germline V CDR1 and CDR2: LNHNV, YYDKDF (reference sequence). Deletions cut 1 base from V and 4 bases from J, with 16 bases between. Complete variable domain (other parts from reference TRBV15 and TRBJ1-1): DAMVIQNPRYQVTQFGKPVTLSCSQTLNHNVMYWYQQKSSQAPKLLFHYYDKDFNNEADTPDNFQSRRPNTSFCFLDIRSPGLGDTAMYLCATSRVVGRSGTEAFFGQGTRLTVV.

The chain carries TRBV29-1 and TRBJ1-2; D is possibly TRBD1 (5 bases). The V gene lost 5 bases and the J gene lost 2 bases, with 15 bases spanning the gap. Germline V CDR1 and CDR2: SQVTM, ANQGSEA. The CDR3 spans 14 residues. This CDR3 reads CSVFVLSGNYGYTF. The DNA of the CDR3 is TGCAGCGTTTTCGTTCTTTCAGGGAACTATGGCTACACCTTC.

The CDR3 DNA is TGTGCCAGCAGCTTAGGGGGACAGGGGCTTTCACCCCTCCACTTT. Protein: CASSLGGQGLSPLHF. The chain joins TRBV7-9 to TRBJ1-6, with 10 bases matching TRBD1. The CDR3 consists of 15 residues. The germline gives CDR1 SEHNR, CDR2 FQNEAQ (reference sequence). V lost 1 base, J lost 9 bases, and 3 bases stayed unmatched.

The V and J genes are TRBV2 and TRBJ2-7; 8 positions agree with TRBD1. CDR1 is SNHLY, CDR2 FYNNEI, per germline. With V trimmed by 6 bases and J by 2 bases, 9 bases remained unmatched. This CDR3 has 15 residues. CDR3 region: CASSAGTGVPYEQYF. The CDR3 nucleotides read TGTGCCAGCAGCGCCGGGACAGGAGTCCCCTACGAGCAGTACTTC.

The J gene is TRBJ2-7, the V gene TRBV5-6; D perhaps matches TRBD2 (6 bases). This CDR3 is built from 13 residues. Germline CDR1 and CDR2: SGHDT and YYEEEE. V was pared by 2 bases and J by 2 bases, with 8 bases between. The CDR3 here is CASSFGGTYEQYF. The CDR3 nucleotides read TGTGCCAGCAGCTTCGGGGGAACCTACGAGCAGTACTTC.

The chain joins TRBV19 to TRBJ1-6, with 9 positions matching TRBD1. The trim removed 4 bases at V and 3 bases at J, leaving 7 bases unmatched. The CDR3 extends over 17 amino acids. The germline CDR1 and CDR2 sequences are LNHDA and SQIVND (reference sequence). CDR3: CASSTGTGNSYNSPLHF. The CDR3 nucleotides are TGTGCCAGTAGTACCGGGACAGGGAATAGCTATAATTCACCCCTCCACTTT.

This CDR3 reads CASSPPGDLETQYF. In DNA, the CDR3 is TGTGCCAGCAGCCCCCCGGGGGACCTAGAGACCCAGTACTTC. The V gene is TRBV7-9, the J gene TRBJ2-5; tentative D call: TRBD2 (6 bases). This CDR3 is 14 amino acids long. Germline-derived CDR1 and CDR2 are SEHNR and FQNEAQ (reference sequence). V lost 5 bases to trimming and J lost 4 bases, with 14 bases between them.

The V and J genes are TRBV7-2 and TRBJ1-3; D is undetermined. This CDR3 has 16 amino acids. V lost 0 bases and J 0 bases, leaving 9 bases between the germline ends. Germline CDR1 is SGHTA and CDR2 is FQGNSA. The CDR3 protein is CASSLALRASGNTIYF. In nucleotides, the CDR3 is TGTGCCAGCAGCTTAGCGCTGAGGGCCTCTGGAAACACCATATATTTT. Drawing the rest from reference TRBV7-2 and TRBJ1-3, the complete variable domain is GAGVSQSPSNKVTEKGKDVELRCDPISGHTALYWYRQSLGQGLEFLIYFQGNSAPDKSGLPSDRFSAERTGGSVSTLTIQRTQQEDSAVYLCASSLALRASGNTIYFGEGSWLTVV.

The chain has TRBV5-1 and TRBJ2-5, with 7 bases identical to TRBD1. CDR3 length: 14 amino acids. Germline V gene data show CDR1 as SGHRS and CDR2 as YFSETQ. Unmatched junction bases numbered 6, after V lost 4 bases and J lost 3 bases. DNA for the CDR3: TGCGCCAGCAGCCTGACACAGGGGAAAGAGACCCAGTACTTC. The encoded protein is CASSLTQGKETQYF.

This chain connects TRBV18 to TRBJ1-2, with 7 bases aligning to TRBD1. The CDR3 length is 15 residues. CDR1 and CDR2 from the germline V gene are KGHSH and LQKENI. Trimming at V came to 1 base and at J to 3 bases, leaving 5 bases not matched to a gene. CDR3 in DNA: TGTGCCAGCTCACCACGTAGCGGGACAGACTATGGCTACACCTTC. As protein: CASSPRSGTDYGYTF.

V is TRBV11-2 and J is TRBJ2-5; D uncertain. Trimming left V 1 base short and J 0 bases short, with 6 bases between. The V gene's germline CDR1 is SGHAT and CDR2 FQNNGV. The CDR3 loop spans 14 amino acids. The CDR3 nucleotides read TGTGCCAGCAGCTTAGGAGGATACCAAGAGACCCAGTACTTC. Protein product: CASSLGGYQETQYF.

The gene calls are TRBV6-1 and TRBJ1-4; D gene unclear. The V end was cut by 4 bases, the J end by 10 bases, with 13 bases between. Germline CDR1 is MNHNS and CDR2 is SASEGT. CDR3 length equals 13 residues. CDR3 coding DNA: TGTGCCAGCAGTGTGTTTAATACCGGAAAACTGTTTTTT. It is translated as CASSVFNTGKLFF.

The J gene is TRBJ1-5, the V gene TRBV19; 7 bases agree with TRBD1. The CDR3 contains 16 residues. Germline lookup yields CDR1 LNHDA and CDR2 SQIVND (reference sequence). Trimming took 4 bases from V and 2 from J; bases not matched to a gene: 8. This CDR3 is CASSKLGGAGNQPQHF. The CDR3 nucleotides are TGTGCCAGTAGTAAGCTAGGGGGCGCGGGCAATCAGCCCCAGCATTTT.

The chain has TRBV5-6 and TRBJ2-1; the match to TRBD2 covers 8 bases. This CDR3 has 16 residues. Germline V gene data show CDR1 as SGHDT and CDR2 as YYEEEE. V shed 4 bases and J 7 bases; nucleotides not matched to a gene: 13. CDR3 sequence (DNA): TGTGCCAGCAGCCCCGGGGAGGTCAGCGGGAGAAATGAGCAGTTCTTC. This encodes CASSPGEVSGRNEQFF.

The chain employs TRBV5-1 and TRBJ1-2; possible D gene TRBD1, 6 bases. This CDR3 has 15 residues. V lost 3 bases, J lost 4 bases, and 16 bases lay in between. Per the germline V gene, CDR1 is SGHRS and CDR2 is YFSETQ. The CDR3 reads CASSSQGEAGYGYTF. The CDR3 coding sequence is TGCGCCAGCAGCTCACAGGGTGAGGCGGGCTATGGCTACACCTTC.

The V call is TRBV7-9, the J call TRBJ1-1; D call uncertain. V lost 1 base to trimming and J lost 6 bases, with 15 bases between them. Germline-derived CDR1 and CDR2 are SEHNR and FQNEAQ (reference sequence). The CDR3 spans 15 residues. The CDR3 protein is CASSLGGNLGAEAFF. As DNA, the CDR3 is TGTGCCAGCAGCTTAGGCGGGAACCTCGGCGCTGAAGCTTTCTTT. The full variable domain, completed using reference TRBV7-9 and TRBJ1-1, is DTGVSQNPRHKITKRGQNVTFRCDPISEHNRLYWYRQTLGQGPEFLTYFQNEAQLEKSRLLSDRFSAERPKGSFSTLEIQRTEQGDSAMYLCASSLGGNLGAEAFFGQGTRLTVV.

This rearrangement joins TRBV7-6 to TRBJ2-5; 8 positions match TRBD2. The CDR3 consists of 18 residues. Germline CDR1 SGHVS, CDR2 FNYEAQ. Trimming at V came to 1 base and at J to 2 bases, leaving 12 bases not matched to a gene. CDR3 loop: CASSLEIRSGGQQETQYF. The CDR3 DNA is TGTGCCAGCAGCTTAGAGATTAGGAGCGGGGGTCAGCAAGAGACCCAGTACTTC.

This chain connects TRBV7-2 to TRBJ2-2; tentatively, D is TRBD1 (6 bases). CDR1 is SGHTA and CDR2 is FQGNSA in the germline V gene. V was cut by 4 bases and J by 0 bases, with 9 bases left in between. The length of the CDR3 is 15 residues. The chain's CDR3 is CASSSRQANTGELFF. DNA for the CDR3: TGTGCCAGCAGCTCTCGACAGGCGAACACCGGGGAGCTGTTTTTT.

CDR3 bases: TGTGCCTGGAGTGAGGACAGGGGCCATGAGCAGTTCTTC. It translates to CAWSEDRGHEQFF. This sequence joins TRBV30 and TRBJ2-1; 9 bases align to TRBD1. Trimming took 1 base from V and 8 from J; bases not matched to a gene: 3. This CDR3 is built from 13 residues. The germline V gene has CDR1 GTSNPN and CDR2 SVGIG (reference sequence).

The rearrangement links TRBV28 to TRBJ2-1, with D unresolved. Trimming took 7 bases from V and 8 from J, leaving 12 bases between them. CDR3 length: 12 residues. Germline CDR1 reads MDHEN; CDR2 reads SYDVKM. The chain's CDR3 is CASNSRLYEQFF. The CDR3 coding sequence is TGTGCCAGCAATTCTAGGTTGTATGAGCAGTTCTTC.

This CDR3 is CATSKGAQPQHF. DNA for the CDR3: TGTGCCACCAGCAAAGGGGCTCAGCCCCAGCATTTT. The chain employs TRBV15 and TRBJ1-5, with a tentative D call TRBD1 (5 bases). CDR1 and CDR2 from the germline V gene are LNHNV and YYDKDF (reference sequence). The ends were cut back, 4 bases at V and 6 bases at J, with 7 bases in the middle. This CDR3 is 12 amino acids long. Full variable domain (missing parts from reference TRBV15 and TRBJ1-5): DAMVIQNPRYQVTQFGKPVTLSCSQTLNHNVMYWYQQKSSQAPKLLFHYYDKDFNNEADTPDNFQSRRPNTSFCFLDIRSPGLGDTAMYLCATSKGAQPQHFGDGTRLSIL.

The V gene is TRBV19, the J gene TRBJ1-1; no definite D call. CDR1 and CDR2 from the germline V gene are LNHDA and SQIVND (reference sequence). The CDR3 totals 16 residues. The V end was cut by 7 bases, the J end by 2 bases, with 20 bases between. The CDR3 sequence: CASIRERPNFNTEAFF. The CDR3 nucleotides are TGTGCCAGTATTCGGGAGAGACCGAACTTCAACACTGAAGCTTTCTTT.

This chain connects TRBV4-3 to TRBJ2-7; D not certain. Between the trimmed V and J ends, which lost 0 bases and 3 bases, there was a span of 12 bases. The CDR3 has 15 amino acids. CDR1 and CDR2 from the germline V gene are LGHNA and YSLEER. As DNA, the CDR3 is TGCGCCAGCAGCCAAGATCGCTCCTATGACTACGAGCAGTACTTC. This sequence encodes CASSQDRSYDYEQYF.

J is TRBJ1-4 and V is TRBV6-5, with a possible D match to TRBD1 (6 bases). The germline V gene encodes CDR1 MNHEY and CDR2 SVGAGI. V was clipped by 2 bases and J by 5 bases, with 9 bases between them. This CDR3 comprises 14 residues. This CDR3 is CASSYGQGNEKLFF. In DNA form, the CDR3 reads TGTGCCAGCAGTTACGGCCAGGGGAATGAAAAACTGTTTTTT.